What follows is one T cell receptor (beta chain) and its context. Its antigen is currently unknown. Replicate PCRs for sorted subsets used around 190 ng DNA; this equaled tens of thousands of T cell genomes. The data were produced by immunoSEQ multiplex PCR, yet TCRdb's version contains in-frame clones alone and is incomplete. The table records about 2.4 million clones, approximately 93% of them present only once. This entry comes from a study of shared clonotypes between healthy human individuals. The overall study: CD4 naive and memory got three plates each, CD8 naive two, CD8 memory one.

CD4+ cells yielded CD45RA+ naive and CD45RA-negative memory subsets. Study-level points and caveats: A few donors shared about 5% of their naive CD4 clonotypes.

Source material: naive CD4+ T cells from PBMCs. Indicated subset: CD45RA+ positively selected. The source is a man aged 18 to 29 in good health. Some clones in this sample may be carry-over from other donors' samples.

CDR3 in amino acids: CASSVKAGWAQETQYF. For the CDR3, the DNA is TGTGCCAGCAGCGTTAAGGCGGGATGGGCCCAAGAGACCCAGTACTTC. The chain joins TRBV9 to TRBJ2-5, with TRBD2 as a possible D gene (6 bases). CDR3 length: 16 residues. The germline CDR1 and CDR2 sequences are SGDLS and YYNGEE. V lost 2 bases, J lost 1 base, and 15 bases lay in between.